The clone carrying this T cell receptor (beta chain) was counted many times. Its matching antigen is unknown. The CDR3 has 15 residues. CDR1 and CDR2 (germline): SGHDT, YYEEEE. Trimming at V came to 0 bases and at J to 0 bases, leaving 3 bases not matched to a gene. This record belongs to a study of molecular identifiers for immune sequencing clone quantification. TCRdb recomputed calls from the PCR reads with MiXCR, one row per CDR3 protein. The sample lists 85,000 to 95,000 distinct CDR3 sequences, roughly 19% occurring once. Overall study results and limits: Because of identical TCR molecules sharing a barcode, sizes of highly expanded clones could be underestimated.

V is TRBV5-6 and J is TRBJ2-7; 7 bases map to TRBD2. The TCR originated in a human donor in good health. Some libraries in this study had Jurkat cell RNA spiked in. The sequenced material came from naive CD8+ T cells from blood, with Jurkat cell RNA spiked in. Subset noted: FACS-sorted CD8+CD4-CCR7+CD45RA+ naive T cells. In DNA, the CDR3 is TGTGCCAGCAGCTTGGGCGGGAGCAACTCCTACGAGCAGTACTTC. Amino acid sequence: CASSLGGSNSYEQYF.